This T cell receptor (beta chain) came from a study of shared clonotypes between healthy human individuals. On the study more broadly: Every donor yielded three CD4 naive, three CD4 memory, two CD8 naive and one CD8 memory plate.

Study conclusions and caveats: Among donors, clonotype sharing was expected to be affected by sequencing depth. Naive CD4 clonotypes overlapped across a handful of donors at about 5.3%.

The method was immunoSEQ multiplex PCR; TCRdb's version includes in-frame clones alone and lacks a portion of them. The table records about 1.1 million clones, approximately 77% of them present only once. Trimming cost V 5 bases and J 5 bases, with 12 bases left between them. Germline V gene data show CDR1 as LGHNA and CDR2 as YSLEER. This CDR3 spans 13 amino acids. This clone has more than one count but fewer than ten. Its antigen is currently unknown. This receptor was identified in a man younger than 30 in good health. Some clones in this sample may be carry-over from other donors' samples. Sequencing was carried out using memory CD4+ T cells from PBMCs. Specified subset: CD45RA-negative fraction. This chain connects TRBV4-3 to TRBJ1-1; D uncertain. As DNA, the CDR3 is TGCGCCAGCAGCTTCGGTCGGGGAACTGAAGCTTTCTTT. It yields the protein CASSFGRGTEAFF.